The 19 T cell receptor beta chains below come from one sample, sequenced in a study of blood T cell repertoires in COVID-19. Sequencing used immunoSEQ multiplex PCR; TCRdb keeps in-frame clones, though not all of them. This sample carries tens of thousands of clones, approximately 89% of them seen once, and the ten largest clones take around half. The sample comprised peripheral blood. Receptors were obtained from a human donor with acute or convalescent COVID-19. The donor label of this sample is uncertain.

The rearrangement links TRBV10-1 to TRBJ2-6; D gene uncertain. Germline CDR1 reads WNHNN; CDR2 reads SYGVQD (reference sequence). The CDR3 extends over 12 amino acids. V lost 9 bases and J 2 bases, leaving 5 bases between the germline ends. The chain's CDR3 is CASIPGANVLTF. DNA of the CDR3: TGCGCCAGTATCCCTGGGGCCAACGTCCTGACTTTC.

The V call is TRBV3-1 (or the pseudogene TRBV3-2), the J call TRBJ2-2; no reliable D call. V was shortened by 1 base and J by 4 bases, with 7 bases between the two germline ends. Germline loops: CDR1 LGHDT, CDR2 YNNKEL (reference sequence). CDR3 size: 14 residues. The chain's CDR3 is CASSQVPTTGELFF. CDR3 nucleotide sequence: TGTGCCAGCAGCCAAGTTCCTACCACCGGGGAGCTGTTTTTT.

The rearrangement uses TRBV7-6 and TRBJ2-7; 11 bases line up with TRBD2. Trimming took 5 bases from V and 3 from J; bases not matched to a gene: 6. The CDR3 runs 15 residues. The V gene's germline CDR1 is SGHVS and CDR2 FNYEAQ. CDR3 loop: CASSPVAGGIYEQYF. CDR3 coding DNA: TGTGCCAGCAGCCCCGTAGCGGGAGGGATCTACGAGCAGTACTTC.

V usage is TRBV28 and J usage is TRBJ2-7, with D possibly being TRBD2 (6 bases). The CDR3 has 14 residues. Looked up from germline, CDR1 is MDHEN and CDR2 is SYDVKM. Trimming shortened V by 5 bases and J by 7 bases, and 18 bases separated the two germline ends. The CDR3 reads CASSRGATAGEQYF. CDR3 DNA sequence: TGTGCCAGCAGTCGCGGGGCCACGGCAGGGGAGCAGTACTTC.

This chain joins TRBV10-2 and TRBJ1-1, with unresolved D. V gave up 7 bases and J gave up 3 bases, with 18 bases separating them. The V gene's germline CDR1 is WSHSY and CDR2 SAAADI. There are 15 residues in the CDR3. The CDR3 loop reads CASTPVRDLDTEAFF. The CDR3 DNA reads TGCGCCAGCACTCCGGTACGGGATTTGGACACTGAAGCTTTCTTT.

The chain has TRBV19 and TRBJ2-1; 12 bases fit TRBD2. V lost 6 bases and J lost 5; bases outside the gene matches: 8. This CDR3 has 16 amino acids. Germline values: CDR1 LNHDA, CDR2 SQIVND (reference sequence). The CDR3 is CASSLAGLAGNNEQFF. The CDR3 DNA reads TGTGCCAGTAGCCTTGCCGGACTAGCGGGGAACAATGAGCAGTTCTTC.

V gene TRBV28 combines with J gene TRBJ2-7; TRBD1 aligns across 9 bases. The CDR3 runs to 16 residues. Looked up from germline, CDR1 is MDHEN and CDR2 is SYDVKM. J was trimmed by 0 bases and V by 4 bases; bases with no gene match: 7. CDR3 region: CASSSPGQGLSYEQYV. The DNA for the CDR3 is TGTGCCAGCAGTTCCCCGGGACAGGGCCTCTCCTACGAGCAGTACGTC.

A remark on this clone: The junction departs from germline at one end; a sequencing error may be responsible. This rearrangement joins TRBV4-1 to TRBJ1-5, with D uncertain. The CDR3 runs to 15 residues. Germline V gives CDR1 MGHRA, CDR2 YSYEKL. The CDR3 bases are TGCGCCCGCAGCCGACTTTGGTTAAGCAATCAGCCCCAGCATTTT. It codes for CARSRLWLSNQPQHF.

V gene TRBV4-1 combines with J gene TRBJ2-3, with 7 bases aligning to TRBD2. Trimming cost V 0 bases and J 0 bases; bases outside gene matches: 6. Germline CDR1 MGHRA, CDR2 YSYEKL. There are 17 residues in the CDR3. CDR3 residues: CASSQEERDPSTDTQYF. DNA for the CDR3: TGCGCCAGCAGCCAAGAGGAGCGGGATCCTAGCACAGATACGCAGTATTTT.

The CDR3 DNA follows: TGTGCCAGCAGGTATCACCGGGGGGACGGCTACACCTTC. It codes for CASRYHRGDGYTF. The rearrangement uses TRBV7-9 and TRBJ1-2, with a possible D match to TRBD1 (5 bases). V lost 6 bases to trimming and J lost 8 bases, with 16 bases between them. The CDR3 consists of 13 residues. From germline, CDR1 is SEHNR and CDR2 FQNEAQ (reference sequence).

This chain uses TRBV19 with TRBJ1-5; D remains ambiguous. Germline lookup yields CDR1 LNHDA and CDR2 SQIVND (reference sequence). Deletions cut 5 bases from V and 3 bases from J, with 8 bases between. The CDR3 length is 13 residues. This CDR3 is CASSGSINQPQHF. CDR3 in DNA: TGTGCCAGTAGTGGCAGTATCAATCAGCCCCAGCATTTT.

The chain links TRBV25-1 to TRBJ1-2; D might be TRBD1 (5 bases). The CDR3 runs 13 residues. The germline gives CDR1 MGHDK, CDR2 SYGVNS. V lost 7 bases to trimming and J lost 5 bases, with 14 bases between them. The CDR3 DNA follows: TGTGCCAGCAACAGAGGAGGGGAGTATGGCTACACCTTC. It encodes CASNRGGEYGYTF.

The CDR3 protein is CASSVKGTSWTDTQYF. The CDR3 DNA follows: TGTGCCAGCAGCGTAAAGGGGACTAGTTGGACAGATACGCAGTATTTT. V gene TRBV9 combines with J gene TRBJ2-3, with TRBD2 matching over 8 bases. V lost 1 base and J lost 3; bases outside the gene matches: 7. The CDR3 spans 16 residues. Looked up from germline, CDR1 is SGDLS and CDR2 is YYNGEE. Filled out from reference TRBV9 and TRBJ2-3, the complete variable domain reads DSGVTQTPKHLITATGQRVTLRCSPRSGDLSVYWYQQSLDQGLQFLIQYYNGEERAKGNILERFSAQQFPDLHSELNLSSLELGDSALYFCASSVKGTSWTDTQYFGPGTRLTVL.

The CDR3 reads CASRLLAGGLDEQFF. CDR3 nucleotides: TGTGCCAGCAGGTTACTAGCGGGGGGGCTCGATGAGCAGTTCTTC. This chain links TRBV6-5 with TRBJ2-1; 13 positions match TRBD2. CDR1 is MNHEY and CDR2 is SVGAGI in the germline V gene. The CDR3 runs to 15 residues. The junction had 7 bases not matched to a gene; V was cut back by 6 bases and J by 8 bases.

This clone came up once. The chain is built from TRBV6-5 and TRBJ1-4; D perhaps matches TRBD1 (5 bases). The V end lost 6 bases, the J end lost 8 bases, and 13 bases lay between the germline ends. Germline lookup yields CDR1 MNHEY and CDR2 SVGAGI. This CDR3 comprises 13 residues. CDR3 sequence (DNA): TGTGCCAGCAGAAACCCGGACACCGAAAAACTGTTTTTT. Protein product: CASRNPDTEKLFF.

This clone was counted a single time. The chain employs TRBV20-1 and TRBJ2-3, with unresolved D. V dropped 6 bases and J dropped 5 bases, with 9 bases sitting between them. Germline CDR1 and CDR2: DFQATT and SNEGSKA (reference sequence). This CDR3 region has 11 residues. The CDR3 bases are TGCAGTGCCCCAGTCAGAGATACGCAGTATTTT. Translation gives CSAPVRDTQYF.

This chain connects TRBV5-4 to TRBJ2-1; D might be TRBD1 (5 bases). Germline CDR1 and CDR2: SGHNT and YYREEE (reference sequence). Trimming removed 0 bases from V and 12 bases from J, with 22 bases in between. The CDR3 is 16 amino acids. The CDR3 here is CASSLVGQGSIGGQFF. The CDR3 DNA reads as TGTGCCAGCAGCTTGGTAGGGCAGGGCTCTATCGGTGGGCAGTTCTTC.

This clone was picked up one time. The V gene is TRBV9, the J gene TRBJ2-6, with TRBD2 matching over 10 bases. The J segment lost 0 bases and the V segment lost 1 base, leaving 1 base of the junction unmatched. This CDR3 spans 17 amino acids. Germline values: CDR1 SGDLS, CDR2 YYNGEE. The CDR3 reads CASSVRLAGSGANVLTF. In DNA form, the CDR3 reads TGTGCCAGCAGCGTAAGACTAGCGGGCTCTGGGGCCAACGTCCTGACTTTC.

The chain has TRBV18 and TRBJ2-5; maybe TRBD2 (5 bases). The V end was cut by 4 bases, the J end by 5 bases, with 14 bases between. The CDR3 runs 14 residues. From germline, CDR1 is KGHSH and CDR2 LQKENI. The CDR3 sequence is CASSHAPRAETQYF. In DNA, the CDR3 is TGTGCCAGCTCACATGCGCCGAGGGCGGAGACCCAGTACTTC.